This TCR beta chain came from a study of T cells in localized non-small cell lung cancer (dated by TCRdb to the early 2020s). With regard to the full study: The study analyzed T cell repertoires of hundreds of early-stage NSCLC patients, comparing tumors and uninvolved tumor-adjacent lungs. The cohort comprised 236 treatment-naïve NSCLC patients with resected, localized lung tumors. The mean age of the NSCLC patients was about 62 years, with about 120 men and about a hundred women. What the authors observed across the whole study: The highest T cell clonality was observed in uninvolved tumor-adjacent lung, where clonality exceeded that of tumor, suggesting that antigenic responses were more focused in uninvolved tumor-adjacent lung. Because multi-region tumor sequencing was not performed, intratumor heterogeneity could not be ruled out. Since the design was exploratory, TCR variables were selected using unadjusted p-values with no false-discovery rate correction. Of the top 100 tumor clones, a median of approximately 60 were detected in paired uninvolved adjacent lung; under 30 were also among that lung's top 100. Higher blood T cell density associated with longer overall survival, while higher adjacent-lung clonality associated with shorter survival.

At diagnosis, peripheral blood, uninvolved tumor-adjacent lung and tumor were collected and were preserved as a mix of fresh-frozen and FFPE material. For TCR repertoire profiling, blood samples were analyzed as peripheral blood mononuclear cells. V is clipped by 0 bases and J by 2 bases, and the sequence between their germline boundaries is 16 bases long. The CDR3 sequence holds 18 residues, the cysteine and phenylalanine included. Only the CDR3 part of the read is kept: 54 bases, read in frame from the first base. From the germline V gene, CDR1 is SGHVS and CDR2 is FQNEAQ. TCR beta CDR3 regions were sequenced from DNA using the immunoSEQ Assay. Turning to the authors' computational methods: To compute T cell density, TCR beta template counts were normalized to usable DNA, which was estimated by amplifying housekeeping genes. Richness was estimated using the preseqR package, with extrapolation to 400,000 templates for PBMC samples and to 120,000 templates for tissue samples. Clonality was taken to be one minus Pielou's evenness. To identify tissue-enriched TCRs, differential abundance testing was run on productive amino-acid clonotypes with a minimum total count of 5 and an alpha of 0.1. The Jaccard Index and the Morisita Overlap Index were used to measure how much the repertoires overlapped between compartments. GLIPH clustered TCR beta CDR3s with public tetramer-defined viral CDR3s; viral motifs required at least three viral sequences plus V-gene enrichment. Not all clones reach the TCRdb copy of this immuneACCESS table, which keeps in-frame sequences only. Checked studies attribute under half of the gap to unresolved V genes and leave the rest unexplained. V and J calls plus clone size are reproduced from that table; the DNA served to infer D and trimming. The sample yields around 36,000 clones; 81% were counted once. Approximately 7.4% of the sample goes to the ten largest clones.

This clone has only a few counts. The target of this receptor is not known. Base qualities are not provided; no much larger clone lies one nucleotide away. The source was peripheral blood mononuclear cells, collected before any cancer treatment. The chain was built from TRBV7-8 and TRBJ2-2; the D gene is perhaps TRBD2, on 6 matching bases. The clonotype was recovered from a male donor at least 60 years old with stage II lung adenocarcinoma. CDR3 loop: CASSLAYRLASNTGELFF. In nucleotides, the sequence is TGTGCCAGCAGCTTAGCGTATAGGCTAGCGAGTAACACCGGGGAGCTGTTTTTT.